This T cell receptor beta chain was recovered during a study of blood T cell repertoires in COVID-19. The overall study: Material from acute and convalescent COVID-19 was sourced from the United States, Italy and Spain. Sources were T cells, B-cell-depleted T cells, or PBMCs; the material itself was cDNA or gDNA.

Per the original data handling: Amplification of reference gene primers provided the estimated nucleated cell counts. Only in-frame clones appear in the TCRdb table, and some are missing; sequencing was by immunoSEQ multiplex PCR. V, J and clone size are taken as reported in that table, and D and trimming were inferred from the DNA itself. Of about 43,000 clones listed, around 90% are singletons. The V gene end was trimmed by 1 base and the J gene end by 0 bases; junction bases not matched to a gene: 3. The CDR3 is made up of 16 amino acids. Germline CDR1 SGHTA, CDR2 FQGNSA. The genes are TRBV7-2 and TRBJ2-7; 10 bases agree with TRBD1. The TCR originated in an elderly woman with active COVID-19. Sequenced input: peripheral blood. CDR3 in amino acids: CASSLGGTGASYEQYF. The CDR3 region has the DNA TGTGCCAGCAGCTTAGGGGGGACAGGGGCCTCCTACGAGCAGTACTTC.